The 23 T cell receptor beta chains below come from one sample, sequenced in a study of Graves' ophthalmopathy and Graves' hyperthyroidism. TCR beta CDR3 amplification used RNA transcripts. HTBI-primed RT-PCR formed the first round, and a multiplex PCR formed the second. In TCRdb, the multiplex PCR reads were re-called with MiXCR into one record per CDR3 protein. There are about 210,000 distinct CDR3 sequences in the sample; 25% to 30% occur only once, and approximately 9% lies in the top ten. Material for sequencing was peripheral blood. These receptors were obtained from a man aged 45-65 years with Graves' ophthalmopathy.

This clonotype was observed many times. The chain employs TRBV27 and TRBJ2-2; D gene uncertain. Germline V CDR1 and CDR2: MNHEY, SMNVEV (reference sequence). The CDR3 has 13 amino acids. V lost 6 bases and J lost 3, with 8 bases in between. The CDR3 DNA reads TGTGCCAGCAGCATACTTCACACCGGGGAGCTGTTTTTT. Amino acid sequence: CASSILHTGELFF.

This clonotype was seen at least ten times. The chain couples TRBV2 to TRBJ2-5, with D possibly being TRBD2 (5 bases). The CDR3 has 14 amino acids. V was trimmed by 6 bases and J by 7 bases, leaving 18 bases between them. CDR1 is SNHLY, CDR2 FYNNEI, per germline. CDR3 loop: CASRGSGSSGTQYF. In DNA, the CDR3 is TGTGCCAGCAGGGGCTCGGGGTCCTCAGGGACCCAGTACTTC.

The table lists this clonotype with many counts. V usage is TRBV5-1 and J usage is TRBJ2-7; D tentatively reads TRBD1 or TRBD2 (5 bases each). The germline gives CDR1 SGHRS, CDR2 YFSETQ. CDR3 length: 16 residues. Trimming removed 4 bases at V and 1 base at J, with 18 bases between. For the CDR3, the DNA is TGCGCCAGCAGCCCCTGGGGGAAAGACGGTTCCTACGAGCAGTACTTC. Its protein product is CASSPWGKDGSYEQYF.

This clonotype was seen repeatedly, ten times or more. CDR3 residues: CASSQGPTPSYEQYF. CDR3 nucleotides: TGTGCCAGCAGTCAAGGACCCACACCCTCCTACGAGCAGTACTTC. The chain employs TRBV27 and TRBJ2-7, with unresolved D. The ends were cut back, 5 bases at V and 0 bases at J, with 14 bases in the middle. The germline V gene encodes CDR1 MNHEY and CDR2 SMNVEV (reference sequence). The CDR3 covers 15 residues.

This clonotype was counted many times. The J gene is TRBJ2-7, the V gene TRBV6-2 or TRBV6-3; 7 nucleotides agree with TRBD1. Looked up from germline, CDR1 is MNHEY and CDR2 is SVGEGT. The CDR3 covers 15 residues. The trim removed 2 bases at V and 2 bases at J, leaving 6 bases unmatched. CDR3 DNA sequence: TGTGCCAGCAGTTACGCTCAGGGGGTCACCTACGAGCAGTACTTC. It encodes CASSYAQGVTYEQYF.

The chain joins TRBV29-1 to TRBJ2-7; perhaps TRBD2 as D (5 bases). The V and J ends lost 6 bases and 3 bases respectively, with 12 bases between them. CDR1 is SQVTM, CDR2 ANQGSEA, per germline. The CDR3 contains 12 residues. CDR3 in amino acids: CSVVRDNYEQYF. The CDR3 DNA is TGCAGCGTCGTACGGGATAACTACGAGCAGTACTTC.

This clonotype was seen at least ten times. DNA of the CDR3: TGTGCCAGCAGTTCCCTGGGTGGGGGACCAAGCGACTACGAGCAGTACTTC. It yields the protein CASSSLGGGPSDYEQYF. The chain is built from TRBV12-3 or TRBV12-4 and TRBJ2-7; either TRBD1 or TRBD2 may supply D (5 bases each). The CDR3 is made up of 17 amino acids. Trimming took off 4 bases at V and 3 bases at J, with 22 bases between the two ends.

This clonotype has at least ten counts. The CDR3 loop reads CASSSGTETQYF. The CDR3 nucleotides read TGTGCCAGCAGTTCCGGGACAGAGACCCAGTACTTC. This sequence joins TRBV6-2 or TRBV6-3 and TRBJ2-5; D may correspond to TRBD1 or TRBD2 (5 bases each). Germline V gene data show CDR1 as MNHEY and CDR2 as SVGEGT. The ends were cut back, 4 bases at V and 4 bases at J, with 7 bases in the middle. The CDR3 has 12 residues.

V usage is TRBV12-3 or TRBV12-4 and J usage is TRBJ1-2; D is undetermined. This CDR3 is built from 14 residues. Trimming shortened V by 5 bases and J by 8 bases, and 18 bases separated the two germline ends. DNA of the CDR3: TGTGCCAGCAGTCCAAATCCCGGGGTGGAAGGCTACACCTTC. Translated: CASSPNPGVEGYTF.

This clonotype was detected ten times or more. The chain carries TRBV28 and TRBJ2-7, with TRBD1 matching 9 bases. CDR3 length: 19 amino acids. Germline CDR1 and CDR2: MDHEN and SYDVKM. The trim removed 1 base at V and 0 bases at J, leaving 13 bases unmatched. CDR3 coding DNA: TGTGCCAGCAGTTTATCAAGGGGACAGGGAGCTTTTAGCTCCTACGAGCAGTACTTC. Its protein product is CASSLSRGQGAFSSYEQYF.

This clonotype came up many times. The chain recombines TRBV28 with TRBJ2-3; 7 positions agree with TRBD2. The germline gives CDR1 MDHEN, CDR2 SYDVKM. The V segment lost 4 bases and the J segment 5 bases; nucleotides outside the gene matches: 6. This CDR3 has 14 residues. The CDR3 protein is CASSYSGGRDTQYF. The CDR3 DNA reads as TGTGCCAGCAGTTACTCGGGAGGCCGAGATACGCAGTATTTT.

The gene calls are TRBV7-9 and TRBJ2-5; the D is unclear. V was cut by 3 bases and J by 4 bases, with 6 bases left in between. Germline V gene lookup returns CDR1 SEHNR and CDR2 FQNEAQ (reference sequence). The CDR3 length is 12 residues. The CDR3 sequence is CASSFLGETQYF. DNA for the CDR3: TGTGCCAGCAGCTTCTTGGGAGAGACCCAGTACTTC.

In this sample, this clonotype turned up many times. V gene TRBV3-1 combines with J gene TRBJ1-2, with D possibly TRBD1 on 6 matching bases. V was pared by 6 bases and J by 3 bases, with 14 bases between. Germline V gives CDR1 LGHDT, CDR2 YNNKEL (reference sequence). The CDR3 has 14 residues. The DNA of the CDR3 is TGTGCCAGCAGAGAGGCTGGGACATACTATGGCTACACCTTC. Translation gives CASREAGTYYGYTF.

This clonotype was seen repeatedly, ten times or more. The V gene is TRBV29-1, the J gene TRBJ1-1; D unclear. This CDR3 is 12 amino acids long. The V and J ends lost 4 bases and 3 bases respectively, with 9 bases between them. The germline CDR1 and CDR2 sequences are SQVTM and ANQGSEA. The CDR3 bases are TGCAGCGTTGTATCAGGCTACACTGAAGCTTTCTTT. This sequence encodes CSVVSGYTEAFF.

This clonotype was detected only a few times. This CDR3 is CASRGQGWVWNTEAFF. For the CDR3, the DNA is TGTGCCAGCAGAGGACAGGGTTGGGTTTGGAACACTGAAGCTTTCTTT. V gene TRBV6-1 combines with J gene TRBJ1-1, with 8 bases fitting TRBD1. The V gene's germline CDR1 is MNHNS and CDR2 SASEGT. The CDR3 totals 16 residues. Trimming removed 6 bases from V and 1 base from J; junction bases left unmatched: 10.

This clonotype was seen repeatedly, ten times or more. The chain combines TRBV10-3 with TRBJ2-2; 10 bases fit TRBD2. The CDR3 is 15 amino acids. CDR1 ENHRY and CDR2 SYGVKD come from the germline V gene. The trim removed 10 bases at V and 3 bases at J, leaving 8 bases unmatched. The chain's CDR3 is CATAGTSAYTGELFF. CDR3 DNA: TGTGCCACCGCCGGGACTAGCGCCTACACCGGGGAGCTGTTTTTT.

Remarks on this clonotype: One end of the junction does not line up with germline, which may come from a read error. The rearrangement joins TRBV12-3 or TRBV12-4 to TRBJ2-7; TRBD2 might be the D (5 bases). The CDR3 covers 15 residues. Here the CDR3 reads CASSQAEGESYEQYF. The CDR3 bases are TGCGCCAGCAGCCAAGCGGAAGGAGAGAGCTACGAGCAGTACTTC.

CDR3 sequence (DNA): TGTGCCAGCACGAGCGGGAGGGCCGGTCAGCAGTACTTC. Encoded protein: CASTSGRAGQQYF. The chain links TRBV6-1 to TRBJ2-7; 10 bases agree with TRBD2. The CDR3 consists of 13 residues. Trimming removed 7 bases from V and 8 bases from J; junction bases left unmatched: 8. Germline values: CDR1 MNHNS, CDR2 SASEGT.

This clonotype was found many times. This chain connects TRBV19 to TRBJ1-1; D gene ambiguous. Germline loops: CDR1 LNHDA, CDR2 SQIVND (reference sequence). The CDR3 contains 14 residues. V shed 5 bases and J shed 1 base, with 11 bases lying between them. The CDR3 DNA reads as TGTGCCAGTAGTCCTCGGACGGAGAACACTGAAGCTTTCTTT. Encoded protein: CASSPRTENTEAFF.

This clonotype was observed many times. The chain carries TRBV2 and TRBJ2-3; 7 positions agree with TRBD1. The V gene end was trimmed by 6 bases and the J gene end by 5 bases; junction bases not matched to a gene: 2. This CDR3 has 12 amino acids. Germline V CDR1 and CDR2: SNHLY, FYNNEI. The CDR3 coding sequence is TGTGCCAGCAGCGCAGGGGGAGATACGCAGTATTTT. As protein: CASSAGGDTQYF. The variable domain in full, completed from reference TRBV2 and TRBJ2-3, reads EPEVTQTPSHQVTQMGQEVILRCVPISNHLYFYWYRQILGQKVEFLVSFYNNEISEKSEIFDDQFSVERPDGSNFTLKIRSTKLEDSAMYFCASSAGGDTQYFGPGTRLTVL.

This clonotype occurred many times. The chain employs TRBV6-2 or TRBV6-3 and TRBJ2-2; D is uncertain. CDR1 and CDR2 (germline): MNHEY, SVGEGT. V was cut by 4 bases and J by 4 bases, with 7 bases left in between. CDR3 length: 13 amino acids. The CDR3 sequence is CASSSYSTGELFF. The CDR3 nucleotides are TGTGCCAGCAGTTCCTACTCCACCGGGGAGCTGTTTTTT.

The sample holds many counts of this clonotype. The chain combines TRBV5-1 with TRBJ2-2, with a tentative D call TRBD2 (5 bases). The V end lost 0 bases, the J end lost 4 bases, and 10 bases lay between the germline ends. The CDR3 totals 15 residues. Looked up from germline, CDR1 is SGHRS and CDR2 is YFSETQ. The CDR3 sequence: CASSLGPGGTGELFF. The DNA for the CDR3 is TGCGCCAGCAGCTTGGGTCCTGGAGGCACCGGGGAGCTGTTTTTT.

This clonotype was found many times. The rearrangement joins TRBV6-5 to TRBJ2-2; TRBD1 matches at 12 bases. Germline V gene lookup returns CDR1 MNHEY and CDR2 SVGAGI. V was clipped by 8 bases and J by 5 bases; unmatched bases: 9. The CDR3 covers 16 residues. The CDR3 coding sequence is TGTGCCAGCGACGACCGGGACAGGGGGCAAACCGGGGAGCTGTTTTTT. This codes for CASDDRDRGQTGELFF.